This T cell receptor beta chain was sequenced during a study of cytomegalovirus exposure and HLA in healthy donors (dated by TCRdb to about 2017). In the study overall: In an earlier analysis of around 540 of the donors, 276 Gb of sequence data and some 100 million unique TCR beta sequences from about 190 million T cells were reported. Around 320 gigabases of sequencing data and around 87 million unique TCR sequences were included in an early release covering roughly 600 HLA-typed donors. Among the roughly 400 genotyped donors, around 81% belonged to the genetic ancestry cluster associated with self-reported Caucasian donors. The study aimed to test whether cataloging public T cell receptors could reveal signatures of past pathogen exposure. The T cell repertoires of several hundred subjects were profiled by immunosequencing and related to cytomegalovirus serostatus. A separate validation cohort of more than 100 different subjects was used in addition to the approximately 700-subject first cohort. The study combined high-throughput TCR immunosequencing, statistical association of individual TCRs with disease status, and machine learning to predict cytomegalovirus infection status. In a later analysis, previously published TCR beta repertoires from hundreds of donors were re-analyzed and high-resolution HLA genotyping was added so that TCR occurrence patterns could be studied. Rather than using new phenotypic data, the later analysis identified candidate immune exposures from TCR beta sequences and from how often those sequences occurred across donors. To decide whether each TCR beta V gene segment behaved as functional or pseudogenic, an earlier analysis of fewer than 750 of the donors relied on high-throughput TCR beta sequencing. Donor age, sex, ethnicity and CMV serostatus were compiled together with the repertoire data. In a later genetic analysis, genome-wide SNP genotypes for about 55% of the roughly 700 donors were used, and that subset was treated as a discovery cohort. Every repertoire in the discovery cohort had been generated on one and the same sequencing platform. Both class I and class II loci were covered by HLA typing, at four-digit resolution. Typing coverage differed by locus: A, B, C, DRB1 and DQB1 were typed in roughly 620-630 donors, DQA1 in about 560, DPA1 in 600 to 610, and DPB1 in 472. Four or five DR-DQ haplotypes were handled as single units for association and clustering because linkage in the cohort was strong. Across 300 to 400 genotyped donors of the cohort, an average of roughly 200,000 unique TCR beta nucleotide sequences per donor were sequenced, and around 20% of those sequences were non-productive. Study-wide findings and limitations: While some public TCRs were present in many individuals, most TCR sequences turned up only very rarely across donors. Correlated functional status among segregating V segments might be attributable to linkage disequilibrium, but an unknown experimental factor could not be ruled out. The authors suggested that the approach could potentially be extended to other disease states and immunological phenotypes. The study listed over 150 TCR beta chains as associated with cytomegalovirus. In this cohort, only TCR beta chains were sequenced, and detectable features were limited by the absence of alpha or paired-chain data. In a later analysis, most CMV-associated TCR beta chains were found to appear HLA-restricted, with HLA associations seemingly driven largely by CMV exposure. A cluster of highly shared sequence variants was judged likely to represent a technical artifact of the sequencing pipeline. In an earlier analysis of approximately 590 of the donors, most TCR beta V segments were observed in productive rearrangements about 87% or about 30% of the time, broadly matching IMGT annotations. A few of the identified cytomegalovirus-associated TCR beta chains were confirmed in vitro to be specific for cytomegalovirus antigens. In a later analysis, HLA-associated TCR beta chains showed more clonal expansion and lower generation probabilities than non-associated chains that were equally common. Compared with the 666-donor mean, donors in an Asian-associated ancestry cluster had fewer N-insertions in productive TCRs, according to a later genetic analysis. A further reported finding was that TCR beta sequences accurately predicted the HLA-A and HLA-B alleles for most subjects in the first cohort. Some IMGT-functional V segments, including TRBV6-2 and TRBV6-3, could not be distinguished by the 87-base-pair reads and were therefore excluded. In a later analysis, several top co-occurrence clusters were reported to appear linked to parvovirus B19, influenza, CMV and Epstein-Barr virus. Strong co-occurrence of HLA alleles, especially DR and DQ, made assigning TCR associations to individual alleles difficult. The classifier was reported to diagnose cytomegalovirus status with high specificity and sensitivity in both the original and validation cohorts. Because HLA typing was unavailable for some donors at each locus, only the typed subset was used in association tests. In a later genetic analysis, a missense DCLRE1C variant was associated with V-gene and J-gene trimming of TCR beta chains, and the association was replicated in an independent cohort. Because counts were too low, about 18 rarely observed V segments, including chromosome 9 orphons, were excluded from the earlier analysis of several hundred of the donors. In a later analysis, TCR association rates were found to vary across HLA loci, with the most associated TCRs seen for DRB1 alleles and the fewest for HLA-C alleles. In a later analysis, more than 15,000 TCR beta sequences were associated with specific HLA alleles at a false discovery rate of 0.05. The presence/absence analyses assumed that sequencing depth was roughly uniform across donors, and that assumption may not be true. For the cohort, immune exposure information was limited to CMV serostatus.

Details on this clone: No antigen is known for it. No much larger clonotype is one base removed from it; base qualities were not supplied.

Library creation used the immunoSEQ multiplex PCR assay. For the multiplex PCR, a mixture combining 60 forward primers for TCR Vbeta segments and 13 reverse primers for TCR Jbeta segments was used. The CDR3 region of rearranged TCR beta genes was amplified from genomic DNA by a multiplex PCR assay. Amplified TCR beta libraries were sequenced as 87-base-pair reads on the Illumina HiSeq System. On the authors' methods: Across the 500 to 850 repertoires, a later analysis counted roughly 84 million unique TCR beta chains, around 11 million of which were shared by at least two donors. To remove PCR and sequencing errors, raw reads were error-corrected and collapsed into unique sequences using a nearest-neighbor algorithm that merged closely related sequences. V, D and J gene segments were assigned by aligning CDR3 sequences to IMGT reference sequences. Each retained sequence needed at least a six-nucleotide match to both a V gene segment and a J gene segment. Rearrangements were classified as productive when the CDR3 lacked stop codons and remained in frame with V and J, and all other rearrangements were classified as non-productive. Following IMGT convention, CDR3 was defined as the stretch from the second conserved V-encoded cysteine up to the conserved J-encoded phenylalanine. The earlier analysis of some 540 of the donors excluded any sequence lacking an unambiguous match to a single V gene segment. An earlier analysis of roughly 590 of the donors called V segments functional above 56.7% productive rearrangements and segregating when the between-donor standard deviation exceeded 5%. A statistical classification framework was built for diagnosing cytomegalovirus status from the catalog of TCR beta chain sequences. V and J gene assignment, in a later analysis, came from comparing TCR nucleotide sequences with IMGT/GENE-DB human TR gene sequences. The TCRdist pipeline was used in a later analysis to assign CDR3 sequences and most-parsimonious VDJ recombination scenarios. In a later analysis, each TCR beta chain was defined by its CDR3 amino acid sequence together with its V-gene family, and reads without a unique V-gene family were excluded. A later analysis removed over 500 highly shared, low-generation-probability nucleotide sequences to deal with suspected cross-contamination and a sequencing artifact. For each public chain, a later analysis derived a clonal expansion index from normalized ranks of inferred template counts within each repertoire. In a later analysis, generation probabilities were computed using a VDJ recombination model fitted to out-of-frame rearrangements, and the results were checked against IGoR. A later analysis scored TCR-TCR, TCR-HLA and TCR-CMV co-occurrence with hypergeometric tests, applying a repertoire-size bias correction to TCR pairs. A later analysis estimated false discovery rates by permuting HLA or CMV assignments 20 times. In a later analysis, co-occurring TCRs were grouped using DBSCAN, with TCRdist sequence similarity added in when clustering inside HLA-allele-positive subsets. For co-occurrence clustering, repertoires with fewer than 30,000 or more than 120,000 public chains were excluded, along with five repertoires with anomalous nucleotide sharing. TCRdb provides this immuneACCESS table in a form limited to in-frame rearrangements. Some clones are lacking; in checked studies, under half of them reflect an unresolved V gene, and why the rest are absent is not known. V and J calls and clone size are given by that table; D and trimming were obtained from the DNA. The sample contains some 130,000 clones, about 70% of them found a single time. Roughly 7% of the sample goes to the ten largest clones.

The cohort consisted of some 670 healthy bone marrow donors. All cohort members were sampled while nominally healthy, although unrecorded immune exposures were likely present. The donor tested CMV seronegative, placing the donor among the approximately 360 seronegative members of the cohort. Each donor provided a peripheral blood sample, and peripheral blood mononuclear cells were used for TCR beta sequencing. The Qiagen DNeasy Blood Extraction Kit was used to extract genomic DNA from the blood cell samples. CDR1 and CDR2 were assigned from the germline V gene as SGHDN and FVKESK. The V and J ends are trimmed by 6 bases and 3 bases, leaving 15 bases between them. From the cysteine up to the phenylalanine, the CDR3 has a length of 14 residues. Just the 42-base CDR3 DNA is kept, in frame starting at base 1.

The clonotype originates from a male donor in good health and CMV-seronegative. The specimen was PBMCs. This chain is built from TRBV14 and TRBJ2-7, and the D gene may be TRBD2, 6 bases matching. The DNA sequence follows: TGTGCCAGCAGTCCGAGGGGAGGAAACTACGAGCAGTACTTC. Its amino acids are CASSPRGGNYEQYF.